Listed here are 21 T cell receptor beta chains from one sample, sequenced in a study of blood T cells in healthy people across ages (dated by TCRdb to the mid-2010s). The method behind the library was 5' RACE. Sequencing used an Illumina HiSeq 2500. A second PCR of about 7 to 12 cycles was run with a J-beta primer mix and a sample-barcoded 5' primer. TCRdb reran the public reads through fastp at Q25 and MiXCR, keeping productive beta chains. Duplicate CDR3 protein sequences are folded into a single record with the most common DNA and genes. The table for this sample lists nearly 800,000 distinct CDR3 sequences; roughly 25% of them were counted only once. Around 3.6% of the sample rests with the top ten. These data are also associated with another study on T cells of mothers and their children.

The sample taken for sequencing was blood. The receptors were sampled from a boy aged 10-17 years in good health.

The J gene is TRBJ2-1, the V gene TRBV12-3 or TRBV12-4; perhaps TRBD1 as D (6 bases). The J call may be mistaken, given a closer DNA end match to TRBJ2-5. CDR3 length equals 14 residues. CDR3 coding DNA: TGTGCCAGCAGTTCGGGGCTGGGGGCGGAGACCCAGTACTTC. This translates into CASSSGLGAETQYF.

This chain links TRBV20-1 with TRBJ2-3, with 9 positions matching TRBD2. Germline V gives CDR1 DFQATT, CDR2 SNEGSKA (reference sequence). Germline trimming cut 6 bases from V and 2 bases from J; bases unmatched to any gene: 12. The CDR3 is 16 amino acids. The CDR3: CSAVGGIAGVTDTQYF. The CDR3 DNA follows: TGCAGTGCCGTGGGGGGGATAGCGGGGGTCACAGATACGCAGTATTTT.

The chain joins TRBV9 to TRBJ2-7; perhaps TRBD2 as D (5 bases). Trimming removed 5 bases at V and 2 bases at J, with 17 bases between. CDR1 SGDLS and CDR2 YYNGEE come from the germline V gene. The length of the CDR3 is 15 residues. The CDR3 nucleotides are TGTGCCAGCAGTTACTCCTGGACTTATACCTACGAGCAGTACTTC. Translating it yields CASSYSWTYTYEQYF.

Here the CDR3 DNA reads TGCAGTGCTAGAGGCCGACAGGGTCATGGCAATCAGCCCCAGCATTTT. It codes for CSARGRQGHGNQPQHF. The chain uses TRBV20-1 and TRBJ1-5, with 7 bases that match TRBD1. J was trimmed by 2 bases and V by 1 base; bases with no gene match: 8. Per the germline V gene, CDR1 is DFQATT and CDR2 is SNEGSKA (reference sequence). The CDR3 covers 16 residues.

The chain has TRBV12-3 or TRBV12-4 and TRBJ2-3, with 10 bases that match TRBD1. The CDR3 extends over 16 amino acids. The J segment lost 4 bases and the V segment lost 4 bases, leaving 8 bases of the junction unmatched. The CDR3 DNA reads TGTGCCAGCAGTTCGGTGGACAGGGGGGGCCCAGATACGCAGTATTTT. This encodes CASSSVDRGGPDTQYF.

This clonotype was seen a single time. The chain links TRBV6-2 or TRBV6-3 to TRBJ2-7; D is perhaps TRBD2 (5 bases). The germline gives CDR1 MNHEY, CDR2 SVGEGT. There are 15 residues in the CDR3. Trimming took 7 bases from V and 2 from J, leaving 18 bases between them. The CDR3 region is CASTPRAREAYEQYF. CDR3 coding DNA: TGTGCCAGCACTCCGAGGGCCCGGGAAGCCTACGAGCAGTACTTC.

This clonotype came up a few times. V and J are TRBV5-6 and TRBJ2-5; the D gene is possibly TRBD2 (6 bases). The J call may be mistaken, given a closer DNA end match to TRBJ2-1. The V gene's germline CDR1 is SGHDT and CDR2 YYEEEE. The CDR3 is 12 amino acids. DNA for the CDR3: TGTGCCAGCAGTCCCGGAGGGGCTGAGCAGTTCTTC. Amino acid sequence: CASSPGGAEQFF.

V is TRBV7-2 and J is TRBJ1-2; D is unclear. V was trimmed by 5 bases and J by 3 bases, leaving 7 bases between them. CDR1 and CDR2 from the germline V gene are SGHTA and FQGNSA. The CDR3 totals 12 residues. The CDR3 is CASSDPDYGYTF. In DNA, the CDR3 is TGTGCCAGCAGCGATCCAGACTATGGCTACACCTTC.

This chain joins TRBV28 and TRBJ2-1; D tentatively reads TRBD1 or TRBD2 (6 bases each). Looked up from germline, CDR1 is MDHEN and CDR2 is SYDVKM. V lost 6 bases, J lost 4 bases, and 16 bases lay in between. This CDR3 region has 15 residues. The CDR3 protein is CASSEGGSWYNEQFF. The DNA of the CDR3 is TGTGCCAGCAGCGAGGGGGGCTCATGGTACAATGAGCAGTTCTTC.

This chain uses TRBV2 with TRBJ1-1; D is uncertain. CDR1 SNHLY and CDR2 FYNNEI come from the germline V gene. CDR3 size: 13 residues. Between the trimmed V and J ends, which lost 6 bases and 4 bases, there was a span of 12 bases. For the CDR3, the DNA is TGTGCCAGCAGCACGGACGGAGCCACTGAAGCTTTCTTT. It encodes CASSTDGATEAFF. Based on the CDR3 plus reference TRBV2 and TRBJ1-1, the full variable domain is EPEVTQTPSHQVTQMGQEVILRCVPISNHLYFYWYRQILGQKVEFLVSFYNNEISEKSEIFDDQFSVERPDGSNFTLKIRSTKLEDSAMYFCASSTDGATEAFFGQGTRLTVV.

This rearrangement joins TRBV3-1 to TRBJ2-5; maybe TRBD1 (5 bases). CDR3 size: 15 residues. Between the trimmed V and J ends, which lost 1 base and 5 bases, there was a span of 14 bases. Germline assignment: CDR1 LGHDT and CDR2 YNNKEL (reference sequence). The CDR3: CASSQAGLSGETQYF. CDR3 coding DNA: TGTGCCAGCAGCCAAGCAGGGTTGAGTGGGGAGACCCAGTACTTC.

The chain is built from TRBV15 and TRBJ2-4; 8 bases map to TRBD1. Germline trimming cut 0 bases from V and 7 bases from J; bases unmatched to any gene: 11. Germline V gene data show CDR1 as LNHNV and CDR2 as YYDKDF (reference sequence). The CDR3 is made up of 17 amino acids. CDR3 coding DNA: TGTGCCACCAGCAGAGATACGACAGGGGTAGGGGAGAACATTCAGTACTTC. This sequence encodes CATSRDTTGVGENIQYF. Looking up the rest from reference TRBV15 and TRBJ2-4 gives the full variable domain: DAMVIQNPRYQVTQFGKPVTLSCSQTLNHNVMYWYQQKSSQAPKLLFHYYDKDFNNEADTPDNFQSRRPNTSFCFLDIRSPGLGDTAMYLCATSRDTTGVGENIQYFGAGTRLSVL.

This clonotype was seen only a few times. This chain uses TRBV5-1 with TRBJ1-1, with 9 positions matching TRBD1. J gave up 2 bases and V 6 bases, and 8 bases lay outside the gene matches. This CDR3 has 15 residues. The V gene's germline CDR1 is SGHRS and CDR2 YFSETQ. The CDR3 spells CASTRGTGFNTEAFF. For the CDR3, the DNA is TGCGCCAGCACTCGGGGGACAGGGTTTAACACTGAAGCTTTCTTT.

This clonotype was found many times. A junction boundary mismatches the germline segment, possibly from a read error. The gene calls are TRBV28 and TRBJ2-6; D unclear. The CDR3 contains 15 residues. From germline, CDR1 is MDHEN and CDR2 SYDVKM. The CDR3 loop is CASSLLGSGANVLTF. DNA for the CDR3: TGCGCCAGCAGCTTGCTAGGCTCTGGGGCCAACGTCCTGACTTTC.

This clonotype was detected a few times. J is TRBJ1-1 and V is TRBV7-9, with D uncertain. This CDR3 is built from 12 residues. Germline V CDR1 and CDR2: SEHNR, FQNEAQ (reference sequence). The V end lost 1 base, the J end lost 7 bases, and 7 bases lay between the germline ends. CDR3: CASSLVRLEAFF. In DNA form, the CDR3 reads TGTGCCAGCAGCTTAGTCCGTCTTGAAGCTTTCTTT.

This clonotype was detected ten times or more. The genes are TRBV9 and TRBJ2-7, with D maybe TRBD2 (5 bases). Trimming cost V 4 bases and J 4 bases, with 12 bases left between them. Germline V gives CDR1 SGDLS, CDR2 YYNGEE. The CDR3 is 13 amino acids. This CDR3 is CASSPGGGYEQYF. For the CDR3, the DNA is TGTGCCAGCAGCCCCGGCGGCGGGTACGAGCAGTACTTC. Based on the CDR3 plus reference TRBV9 and TRBJ2-7, the full variable domain is DSGVTQTPKHLITATGQRVTLRCSPRSGDLSVYWYQQSLDQGLQFLIQYYNGEERAKGNILERFSAQQFPDLHSELNLSSLELGDSALYFCASSPGGGYEQYFGPGTRLTVT.

Ten or more counts support this clonotype. CDR3 in amino acids: CSLSGGRDTQYF. CDR3 nucleotide sequence: TGCAGCTTGTCGGGGGGCCGGGATACGCAGTATTTT. The chain carries TRBV29-1 and TRBJ2-3; a possible D gene is TRBD2 (7 bases). With 8 bases removed from V and 6 bases from J, the gap between germline ends came to 15 bases. Germline-derived CDR1 and CDR2 are SQVTM and ANQGSEA. This CDR3 comprises 12 residues.

The chain combines TRBV10-3 with TRBJ2-3; D might be TRBD1 or TRBD2, each matching 5 bases. Trimming took 4 bases from V and 4 from J, leaving 18 bases between them. Germline V gene lookup returns CDR1 ENHRY and CDR2 SYGVKD. The CDR3 contains 16 residues. CDR3 loop: CAISGERDGRADTQYF. Here the CDR3 DNA reads TGTGCCATCAGTGGAGAGAGGGACGGTCGGGCAGATACGCAGTATTTT.

The CDR3 sequence: CASSLVTAGNEKLFF. In DNA form, the CDR3 reads TGTGCCAGCAGCTTGGTCACTGCGGGGAATGAAAAACTGTTTTTT. J is TRBJ1-4 and V is TRBV5-5; no reliable D call. V lost 0 bases and J lost 5, with 11 bases in between. Germline V gives CDR1 SGHKS, CDR2 YYEKEE (reference sequence). This CDR3 is 15 amino acids long.

The table lists this clonotype with a few counts. The rearrangement links TRBV2 to TRBJ2-2; tentatively, D is TRBD2 (6 bases). V lost 6 bases, J lost 0 bases, and 11 bases lay in between. This CDR3 is 15 amino acids long. Germline V gene sequence: CDR1 SNHLY, CDR2 FYNNEI. The CDR3 protein is CASSGTPANTGELFF. In nucleotides, the CDR3 is TGTGCCAGCAGCGGGACTCCAGCGAACACCGGGGAGCTGTTTTTT.

This rearrangement joins TRBV10-3 to TRBJ2-1; 11 bases are a match to TRBD2. The J call is in doubt because the DNA end fits TRBJ2-5 better. Looked up from germline, CDR1 is ENHRY and CDR2 is SYGVKD. This CDR3 contains 16 residues. CDR3 region: CAISESQLAGGETQYF. The DNA for the CDR3 is TGTGCCATCAGTGAGTCCCAGCTAGCGGGAGGAGAGACCCAGTACTTC.